This T cell receptor (beta chain) was recorded in a study of coeliac disease. Study-level results: Of coeliac lamina propria samples, 9 of 18 held published gliadin-specific TRB sequences, versus 1 of 6 controls.

The repertoire was sequenced with immunoSEQ multiplex PCR; TCRdb's copy has only in-frame clones and lacks some. The table shows about 6,500 clones, with about 59% occurring only once. The count of this clone is one. Its antigen is unidentified. The CDR3 consists of 15 residues. V lost 5 bases and J 4 bases, leaving 14 bases between the germline ends. Germline V gene sequence: CDR1 SNHLY, CDR2 FYNNEI. J is TRBJ1-4 and V is TRBV2; possible D gene TRBD1, 5 bases. The clonotype was recovered from a man between 60 and 70 years old with celiac disease on a gluten-free diet. Sequencing was performed on lymphocytes from the gut lamina propria. The CDR3 bases are TGTGCCAGCAGTTTCAAGGGACTGATTAATGAAAAACTGTTTTTT. It translates to CASSFKGLINEKLFF.